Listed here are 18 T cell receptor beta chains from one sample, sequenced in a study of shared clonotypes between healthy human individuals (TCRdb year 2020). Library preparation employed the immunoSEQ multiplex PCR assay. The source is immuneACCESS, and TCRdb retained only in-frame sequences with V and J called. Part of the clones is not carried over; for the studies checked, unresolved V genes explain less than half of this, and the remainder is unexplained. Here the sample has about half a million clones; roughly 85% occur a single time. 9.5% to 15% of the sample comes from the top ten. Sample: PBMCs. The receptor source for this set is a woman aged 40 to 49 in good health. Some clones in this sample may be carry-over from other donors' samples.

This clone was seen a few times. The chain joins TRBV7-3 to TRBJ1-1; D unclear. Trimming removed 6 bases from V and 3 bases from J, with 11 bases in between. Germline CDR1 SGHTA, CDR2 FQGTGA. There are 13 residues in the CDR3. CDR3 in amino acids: CASSKTGDTEAFF. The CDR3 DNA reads TGTGCCAGCAGTAAAACGGGTGACACTGAAGCTTTCTTT. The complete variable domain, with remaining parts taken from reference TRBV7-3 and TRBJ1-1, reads GAGVSQTPSNKVTEKGKYVELRCDPISGHTALYWYRQSLGQGPEFLIYFQGTGAADDSGLPNDRFFAVRPEGSVSTLKIQRTERGDSAVYLCASSKTGDTEAFFGQGTRLTVV.

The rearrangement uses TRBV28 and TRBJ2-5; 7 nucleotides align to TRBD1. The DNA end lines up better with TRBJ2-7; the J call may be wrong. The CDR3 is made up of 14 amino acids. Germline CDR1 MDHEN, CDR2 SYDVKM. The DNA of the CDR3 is TGTGCCAGCAGTACTGACAGGGCCTCCTACGAGCAGTACTTC. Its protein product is CASSTDRASYEQYF.

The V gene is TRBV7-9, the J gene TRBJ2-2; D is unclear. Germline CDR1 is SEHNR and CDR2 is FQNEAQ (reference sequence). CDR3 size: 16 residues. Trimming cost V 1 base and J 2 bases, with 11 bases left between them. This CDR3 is CASSLGYGFNTGELFF. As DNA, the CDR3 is TGTGCCAGCAGCTTAGGTTATGGATTTAACACCGGGGAGCTGTTTTTT.

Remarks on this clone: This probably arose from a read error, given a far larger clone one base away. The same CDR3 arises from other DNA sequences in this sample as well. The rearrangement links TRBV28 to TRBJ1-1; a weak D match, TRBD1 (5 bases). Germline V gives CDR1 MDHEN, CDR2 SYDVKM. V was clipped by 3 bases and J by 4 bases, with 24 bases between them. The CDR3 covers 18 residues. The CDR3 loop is CASSLPTSTRGAVTEAFF. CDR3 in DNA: TGTGCCAGCAGTTTGCCTACCTCCACTAGGGGCGCGGTCACTGAAGCTTTCTTT.

The CDR3 is CAPPLAPGTDTQYF. The CDR3 coding sequence is TGTGCCCCCCCGCTAGCGCCTGGCACAGATACGCAGTATTTT. V usage is TRBV19 and J usage is TRBJ2-3, with D maybe TRBD2 (6 bases). The germline V and J ends were trimmed by 11 bases and 1 base, with 16 bases remaining between them. This CDR3 region has 14 residues. Germline V gene data show CDR1 as LNHDA and CDR2 as SQIVND (reference sequence).

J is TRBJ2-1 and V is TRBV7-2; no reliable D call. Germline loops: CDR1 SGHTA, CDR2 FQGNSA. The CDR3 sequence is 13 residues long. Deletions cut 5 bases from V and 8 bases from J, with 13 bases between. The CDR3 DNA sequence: TGTGCCAGCAGCCTGGGGTTGCGCCATGAGCAGTTCTTC. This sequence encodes CASSLGLRHEQFF.

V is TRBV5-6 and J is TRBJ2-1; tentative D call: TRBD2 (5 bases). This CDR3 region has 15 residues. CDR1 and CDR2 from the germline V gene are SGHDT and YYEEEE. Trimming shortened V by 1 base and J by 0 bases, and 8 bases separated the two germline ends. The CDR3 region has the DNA TGTGCCAGCAGCTTGACCGGGGACTCCTACAATGAGCAGTTCTTC. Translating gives CASSLTGDSYNEQFF. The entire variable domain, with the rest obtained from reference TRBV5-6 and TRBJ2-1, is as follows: DAGVTQSPTHLIKTRGQQVTLRCSPKSGHDTVSWYQQALGQGPQFIFQYYEEEERQRGNFPDRFSGHQFPNYSSELNVNALLLGDSALYLCASSLTGDSYNEQFFGPGTRLTVL.

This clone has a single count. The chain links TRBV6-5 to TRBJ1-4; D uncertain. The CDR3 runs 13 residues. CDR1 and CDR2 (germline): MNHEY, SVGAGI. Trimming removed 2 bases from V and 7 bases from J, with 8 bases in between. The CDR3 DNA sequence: TGTGCCAGCAGTTACCCCGGCAGTGAAAAACTGTTTTTT. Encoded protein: CASSYPGSEKLFF.

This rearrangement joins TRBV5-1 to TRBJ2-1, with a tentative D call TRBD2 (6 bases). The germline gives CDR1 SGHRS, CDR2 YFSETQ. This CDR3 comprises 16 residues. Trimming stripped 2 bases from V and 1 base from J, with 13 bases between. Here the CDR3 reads CASSLSAGLSYNEQFF. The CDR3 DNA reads TGCGCCAGCAGCTTAAGTGCGGGACTTTCCTACAATGAGCAGTTCTTC.

The CDR3 spells CASSNRDRVTPNTGELFF. CDR3 sequence (DNA): TGTGCCAGCAGCAACCGGGACAGGGTAACGCCGAACACCGGGGAGCTGTTTTTT. V and J are TRBV14 and TRBJ2-2; 9 positions agree with TRBD1. This CDR3 spans 18 amino acids. The ends lost 5 bases at V and 0 bases at J; junction bases unmatched: 10. Germline V gene sequence: CDR1 SGHDN, CDR2 FVKESK.

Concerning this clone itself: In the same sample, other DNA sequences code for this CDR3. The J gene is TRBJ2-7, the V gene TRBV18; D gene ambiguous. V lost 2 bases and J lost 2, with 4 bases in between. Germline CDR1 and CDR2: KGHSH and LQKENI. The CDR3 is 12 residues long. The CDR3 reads CASSPSPYEQYF. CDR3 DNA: TGTGCCAGCTCACCAAGCCCCTACGAGCAGTACTTC. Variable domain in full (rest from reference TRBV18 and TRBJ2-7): NAGVMQNPRHLVRRRGQEARLRCSPMKGHSHVYWYRQLPEEGLKFMVYLQKENIIDESGMPKERFSAEFPKEGPSILRIQQVVRGDSAAYFCASSPSPYEQYFGPGTRLTVT.

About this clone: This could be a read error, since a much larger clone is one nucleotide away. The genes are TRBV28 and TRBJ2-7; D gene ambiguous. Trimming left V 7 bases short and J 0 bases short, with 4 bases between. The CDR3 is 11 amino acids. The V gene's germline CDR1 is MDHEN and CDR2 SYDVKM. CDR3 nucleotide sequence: TGTGCCAGCACCTACTCCTACGAGCAGTACTTC. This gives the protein CASTYSYEQYF.

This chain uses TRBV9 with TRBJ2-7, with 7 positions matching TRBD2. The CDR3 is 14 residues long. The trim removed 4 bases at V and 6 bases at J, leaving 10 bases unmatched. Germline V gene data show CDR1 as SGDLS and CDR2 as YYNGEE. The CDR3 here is CASSRGTNPSEQYF. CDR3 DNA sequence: TGTGCCAGCAGCCGGGGGACTAACCCCTCCGAGCAGTACTTC. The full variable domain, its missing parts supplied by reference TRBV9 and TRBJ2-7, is DSGVTQTPKHLITATGQRVTLRCSPRSGDLSVYWYQQSLDQGLQFLIQYYNGEERAKGNILERFSAQQFPDLHSELNLSSLELGDSALYFCASSRGTNPSEQYFGPGTRLTVT.

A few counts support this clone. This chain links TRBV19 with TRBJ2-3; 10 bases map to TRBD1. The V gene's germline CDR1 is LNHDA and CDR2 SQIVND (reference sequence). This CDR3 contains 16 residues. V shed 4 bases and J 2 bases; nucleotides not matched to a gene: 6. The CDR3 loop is CASSTRQGADTDTQYF. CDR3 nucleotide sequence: TGTGCCAGTAGTACCAGACAGGGGGCGGACACAGATACGCAGTATTTT.

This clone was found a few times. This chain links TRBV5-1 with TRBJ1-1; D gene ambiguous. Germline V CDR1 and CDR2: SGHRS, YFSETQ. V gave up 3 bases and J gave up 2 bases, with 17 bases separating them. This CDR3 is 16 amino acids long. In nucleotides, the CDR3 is TGCGCCAGCAGCTGGAAGACAACCCAGGTAAACACTGAAGCTTTCTTT. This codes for CASSWKTTQVNTEAFF.

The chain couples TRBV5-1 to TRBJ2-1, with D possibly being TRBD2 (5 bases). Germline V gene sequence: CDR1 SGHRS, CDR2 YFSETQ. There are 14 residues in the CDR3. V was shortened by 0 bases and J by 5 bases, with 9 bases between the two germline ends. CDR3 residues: CASSLASQDNEQFF. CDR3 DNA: TGCGCCAGCAGCTTGGCTAGCCAGGACAATGAGCAGTTCTTC.

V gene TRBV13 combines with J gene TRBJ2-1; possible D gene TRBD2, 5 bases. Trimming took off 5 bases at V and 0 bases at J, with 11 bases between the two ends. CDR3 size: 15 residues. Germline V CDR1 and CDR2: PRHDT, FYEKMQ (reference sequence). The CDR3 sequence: CASSPLGDSYNEQFF. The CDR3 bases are TGTGCCAGCAGCCCACTGGGAGACTCCTACAATGAGCAGTTCTTC.

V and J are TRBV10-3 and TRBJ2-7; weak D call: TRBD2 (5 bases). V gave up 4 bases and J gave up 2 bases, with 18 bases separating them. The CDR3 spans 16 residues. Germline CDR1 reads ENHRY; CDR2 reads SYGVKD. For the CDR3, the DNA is TGTGCCATCAGTGCGCCCGGCCTAGCAGCAACCTACGAGCAGTACTTC. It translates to CAISAPGLAATYEQYF.